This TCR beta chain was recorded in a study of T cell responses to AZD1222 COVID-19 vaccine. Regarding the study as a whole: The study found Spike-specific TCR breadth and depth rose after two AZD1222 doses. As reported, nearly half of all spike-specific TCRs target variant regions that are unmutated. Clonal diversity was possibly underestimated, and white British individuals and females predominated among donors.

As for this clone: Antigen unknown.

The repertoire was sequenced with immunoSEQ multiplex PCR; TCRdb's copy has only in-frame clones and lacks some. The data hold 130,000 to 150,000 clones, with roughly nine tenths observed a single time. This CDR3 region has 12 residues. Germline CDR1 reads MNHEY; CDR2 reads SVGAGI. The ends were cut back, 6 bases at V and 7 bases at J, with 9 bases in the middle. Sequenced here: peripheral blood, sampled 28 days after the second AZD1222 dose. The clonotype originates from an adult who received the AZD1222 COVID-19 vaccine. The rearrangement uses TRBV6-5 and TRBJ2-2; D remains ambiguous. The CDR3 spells CASRVPGGELFF. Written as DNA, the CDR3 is TGTGCCAGCAGGGTCCCAGGCGGGGAGCTGTTTTTT.